This section outlines one T cell receptor (beta chain) sequence together with its context. Its antigen remains unidentified. This entry belongs to a study of T cell responses to AZD1222 COVID-19 vaccine. Whole-study findings and limits: The repertoires were collected only after the peak T cell response. The sample set comprised mostly white British donors with more females, and clonal diversity was possibly underestimated.

TCRdb's copy holds only in-frame clones and misses some; the assay was immunoSEQ multiplex PCR. The sample consists of 100,000 or so clones, around nine tenths of them appearing once. CDR1 and CDR2 from the germline V gene are MNHEY and SVGAGI. The CDR3 sequence is 13 residues long. After removal of 6 bases from V and 5 bases from J, the junction contained 5 bases not matched to a gene. The source was peripheral blood, collected on day 0 of AZD1222 vaccination. This chain uses TRBV6-5 with TRBJ2-7; 9 nucleotides match TRBD1. The source of this sequence is an adult in good health. CDR3 DNA: TGTGCCAGCAGCGACGGGACAGGGCACGAGCAGTACTTC. It is translated as CASSDGTGHEQYF.